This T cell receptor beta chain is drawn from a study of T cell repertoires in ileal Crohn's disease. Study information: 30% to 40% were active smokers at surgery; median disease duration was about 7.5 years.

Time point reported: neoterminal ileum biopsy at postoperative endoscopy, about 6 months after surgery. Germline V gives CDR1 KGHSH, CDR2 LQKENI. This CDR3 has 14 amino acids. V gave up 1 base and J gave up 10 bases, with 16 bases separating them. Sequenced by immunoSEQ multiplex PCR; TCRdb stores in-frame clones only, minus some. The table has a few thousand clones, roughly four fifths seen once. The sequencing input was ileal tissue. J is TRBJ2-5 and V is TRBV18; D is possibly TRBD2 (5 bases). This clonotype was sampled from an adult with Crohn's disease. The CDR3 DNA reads TGTGCCAGCTCACCACAAGGTAGTAGACGGGACCAGTACTTC. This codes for CASSPQGSRRDQYF. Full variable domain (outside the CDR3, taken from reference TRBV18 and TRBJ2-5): NAGVMQNPRHLVRRRGQEARLRCSPMKGHSHVYWYRQLPEEGLKFMVYLQKENIIDESGMPKERFSAEFPKEGPSILRIQQVVRGDSAAYFCASSPQGSRRDQYFGPGTRLLVL.